These 9 T cell receptor beta chains were all obtained from the same sample, sequenced in a study of blood T cell repertoires in COVID-19 (dated by TCRdb to the early 2020s). Receptor amplification or capture employed the immunoSEQ multiplex PCR assay. Sourced from immuneACCESS, this table was stored by TCRdb with only in-frame sequences that have V and J called. A share of the clones is absent; for the studies checked, an unresolved V gene accounts for under half, and the remainder has no known explanation. The table for this sample lists around 130,000 clones; about 74% of them were counted only once. The ten largest clones add up to about 15% of the sample. Sample: peripheral blood. These TCRs come from a man aged 50 or older with acute or convalescent COVID-19.

The V and J genes are TRBV5-5 and TRBJ2-7; 10 nucleotides line up with TRBD1. Losses at the gene ends were 3 bases for V and 3 bases for J; bases not matched to a gene: 3. The germline CDR1 and CDR2 sequences are SGHKS and YYEKEE (reference sequence). This CDR3 is 14 amino acids long. Written as DNA, the CDR3 is TGTGCCAGCAGCTGGGACAGGGGACTCTACGAGCAGTACTTC. This codes for CASSWDRGLYEQYF.

J is TRBJ2-1 and V is TRBV7-3, with 8 bases matching TRBD1. The trim removed 5 bases at V and 0 bases at J, leaving 6 bases unmatched. Germline-derived CDR1 and CDR2 are SGHTA and FQGTGA. The CDR3 is 16 amino acids. DNA of the CDR3: TGTGCCAGCAGCGCCGGACAGGGAAGCTCCTACAATGAGCAGTTCTTC. Protein product: CASSAGQGSSYNEQFF.

This CDR3 reads CASSLDQGSPLHF. The CDR3 DNA follows: TGCGCCAGCAGCTTGGACCAGGGTTCACCCCTCCACTTT. The V and J genes are TRBV5-1 and TRBJ1-6; TRBD1 might be the D (5 bases). The CDR3 extends over 13 amino acids. Trimming took off 0 bases at V and 9 bases at J, with 7 bases between the two ends. Germline assignment: CDR1 SGHRS and CDR2 YFSETQ.

The genes are TRBV5-4 and TRBJ2-1; 9 nucleotides match TRBD2. This CDR3 has 13 amino acids. With 0 bases clipped from V and 8 bases from J, the junction kept 0 bases outside the gene matches. The germline V gene encodes CDR1 SGHNT and CDR2 YYREEE (reference sequence). The CDR3 region is CASSLGTSDEQFF. The CDR3 DNA reads TGTGCCAGCAGCTTGGGGACTAGCGATGAGCAGTTCTTC.

This rearrangement joins TRBV7-2 to TRBJ1-1; perhaps TRBD1 as D (6 bases). The CDR3 has 16 residues. Trimming took 1 base from V and 4 from J, leaving 16 bases between them. Germline lookup yields CDR1 SGHTA and CDR2 FQGNSA. The CDR3 sequence: CASSLGARGRGTEAFF. CDR3 sequence (DNA): TGTGCCAGCAGCTTAGGGGCCAGGGGAAGGGGCACTGAAGCTTTCTTT.

This chain links TRBV19 with TRBJ1-2; possible D gene TRBD1, 6 bases. This CDR3 comprises 15 residues. CDR1 LNHDA and CDR2 SQIVND come from the germline V gene (reference sequence). The V end was cut by 4 bases, the J end by 4 bases, with 16 bases between. CDR3 sequence: CASSTSKGQPYGYTF. The CDR3 nucleotides read TGTGCCAGTAGTACCTCGAAAGGACAGCCCTATGGCTACACCTTC. Full variable domain (missing parts from reference TRBV19 and TRBJ1-2): DGGITQSPKYLFRKEGQNVTLSCEQNLNHDAMYWYRQDPGQGLRLIYYSQIVNDFQKGDIAEGYSVSREKKESFPLTVTSAQKNPTAFYLCASSTSKGQPYGYTFGSGTRLTVV.

The V gene is TRBV6-5, the J gene TRBJ2-7; 11 bases are a match to TRBD2. The CDR3 sequence is 14 residues long. Germline assignment: CDR1 MNHEY and CDR2 SVGAGI. V gave up 6 bases and J gave up 4 bases; unmatched junction bases: 5. The CDR3 reads CASSDLAGGYEQYV. Here the CDR3 DNA reads TGTGCCAGCAGCGATTTAGCGGGGGGGTACGAGCAGTACGTC.

The DNA for the CDR3 is TGTGCCAGCAGCCAAGATCGGATAGCAAACACAGATACGCAGTATTTT. The encoded protein is CASSQDRIANTDTQYF. V and J are TRBV3-1 (or the pseudogene TRBV3-2) and TRBJ2-3; no reliable D call. The germline V gene encodes CDR1 LGHDT and CDR2 YNNKEL (reference sequence). This CDR3 is 16 amino acids long. Trimming shortened V by 0 bases and J by 2 bases, and 12 bases separated the two germline ends.

V usage is TRBV28 and J usage is TRBJ1-2; 9 bases agree with TRBD1. Germline trimming cut 5 bases from V and 8 bases from J; bases unmatched to any gene: 9. Germline CDR1 and CDR2: MDHEN and SYDVKM. CDR3 length equals 14 residues. The CDR3 spells CASSNSDRGNGYTF. CDR3 bases: TGTGCCAGCAGTAACTCGGACAGGGGTAACGGCTACACCTTC.